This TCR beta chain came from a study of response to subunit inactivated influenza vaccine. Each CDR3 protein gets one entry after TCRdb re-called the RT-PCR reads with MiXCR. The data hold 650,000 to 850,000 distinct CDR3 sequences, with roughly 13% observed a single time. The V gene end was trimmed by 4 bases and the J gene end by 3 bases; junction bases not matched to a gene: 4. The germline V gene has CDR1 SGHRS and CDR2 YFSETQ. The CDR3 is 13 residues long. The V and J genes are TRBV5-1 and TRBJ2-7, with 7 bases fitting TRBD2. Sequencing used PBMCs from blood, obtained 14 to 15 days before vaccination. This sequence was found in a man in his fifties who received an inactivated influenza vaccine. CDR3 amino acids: CASSDSGVYEQYF. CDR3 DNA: TGCGCCAGCAGCGACAGCGGGGTCTACGAGCAGTACTTC.